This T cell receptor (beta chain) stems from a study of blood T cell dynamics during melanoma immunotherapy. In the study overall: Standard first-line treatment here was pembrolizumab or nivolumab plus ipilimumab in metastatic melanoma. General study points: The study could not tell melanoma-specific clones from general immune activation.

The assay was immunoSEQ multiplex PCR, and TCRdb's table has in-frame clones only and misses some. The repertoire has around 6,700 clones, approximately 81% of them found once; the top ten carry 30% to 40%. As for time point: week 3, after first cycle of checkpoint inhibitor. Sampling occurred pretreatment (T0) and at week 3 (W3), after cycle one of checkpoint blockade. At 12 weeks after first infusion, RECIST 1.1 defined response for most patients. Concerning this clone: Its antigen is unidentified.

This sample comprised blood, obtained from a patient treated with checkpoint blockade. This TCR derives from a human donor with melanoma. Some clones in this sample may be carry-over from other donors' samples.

CDR3 nucleotide sequence: TGTGCCAGCAGCTTCGGATCACCTGGGGCCAACGTCCTGACTTTC. Residues: CASSFGSPGANVLTF. The V gene is TRBV5-4, the J gene TRBJ2-6; D call uncertain. CDR1 and CDR2 (germline): SGHNT, YYREEE (reference sequence). The CDR3 spans 15 residues. The ends were cut back, 2 bases at V and 2 bases at J, with 8 bases in the middle.